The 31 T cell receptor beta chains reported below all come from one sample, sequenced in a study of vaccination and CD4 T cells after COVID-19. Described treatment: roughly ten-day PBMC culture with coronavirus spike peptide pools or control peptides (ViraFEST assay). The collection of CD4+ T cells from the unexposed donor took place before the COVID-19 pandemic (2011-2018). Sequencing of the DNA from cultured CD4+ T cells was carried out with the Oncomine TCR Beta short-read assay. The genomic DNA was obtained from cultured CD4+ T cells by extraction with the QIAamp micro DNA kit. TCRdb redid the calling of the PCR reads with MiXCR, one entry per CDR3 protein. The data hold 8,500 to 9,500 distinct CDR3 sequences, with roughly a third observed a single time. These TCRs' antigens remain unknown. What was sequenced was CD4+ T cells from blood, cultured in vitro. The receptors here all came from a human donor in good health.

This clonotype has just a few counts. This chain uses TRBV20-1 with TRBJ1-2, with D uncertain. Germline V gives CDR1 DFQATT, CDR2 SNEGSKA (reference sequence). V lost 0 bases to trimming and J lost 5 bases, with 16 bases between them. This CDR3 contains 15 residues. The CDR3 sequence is CSARDLAAPIYGYTF. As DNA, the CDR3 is TGCAGTGCTAGAGATCTGGCAGCCCCAATATATGGCTACACCTTC.

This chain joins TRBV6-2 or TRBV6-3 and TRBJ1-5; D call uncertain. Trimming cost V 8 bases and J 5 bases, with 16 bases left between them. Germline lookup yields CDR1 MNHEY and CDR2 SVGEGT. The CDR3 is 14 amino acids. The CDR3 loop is CASAENLGDQPQHF. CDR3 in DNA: TGTGCCAGCGCAGAAAACCTGGGCGATCAGCCCCAGCATTTT.

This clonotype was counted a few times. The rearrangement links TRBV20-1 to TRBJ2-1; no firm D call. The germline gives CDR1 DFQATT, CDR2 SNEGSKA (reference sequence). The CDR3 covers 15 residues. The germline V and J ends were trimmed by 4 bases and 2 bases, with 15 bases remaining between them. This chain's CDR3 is CSAIPRTGTYNEQFF. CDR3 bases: TGCAGTGCTATCCCTAGAACGGGTACCTACAATGAGCAGTTCTTC.

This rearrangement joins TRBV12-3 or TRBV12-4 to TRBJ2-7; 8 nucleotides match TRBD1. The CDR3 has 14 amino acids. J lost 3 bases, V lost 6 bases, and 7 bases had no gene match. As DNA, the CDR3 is TGTGCCAGCAGGGTGACAGGGGCGAGCTACGAGCAGTACTTC. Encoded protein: CASRVTGASYEQYF.

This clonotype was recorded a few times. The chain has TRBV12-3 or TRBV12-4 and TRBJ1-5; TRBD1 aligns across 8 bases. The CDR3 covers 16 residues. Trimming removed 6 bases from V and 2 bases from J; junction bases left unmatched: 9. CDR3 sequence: CASRIPETGGNQPQHF. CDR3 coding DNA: TGTGCCAGCAGGATACCGGAGACAGGGGGCAATCAGCCCCAGCATTTT.

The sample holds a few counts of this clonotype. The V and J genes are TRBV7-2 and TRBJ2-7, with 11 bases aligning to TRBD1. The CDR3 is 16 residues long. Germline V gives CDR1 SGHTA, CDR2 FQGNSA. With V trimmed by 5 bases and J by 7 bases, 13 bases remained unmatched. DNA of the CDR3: TGTGCCAGCAGCCACCTTGGACAGGGGGCTGTCAATGAGCAGTACTTC. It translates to CASSHLGQGAVNEQYF.

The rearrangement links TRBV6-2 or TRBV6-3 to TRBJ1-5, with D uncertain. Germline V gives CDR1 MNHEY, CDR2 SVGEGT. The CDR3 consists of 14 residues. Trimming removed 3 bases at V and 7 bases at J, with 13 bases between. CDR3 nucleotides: TGTGCCAGCAGTTATCTTGGGGATGGACAGCCCCAGCATTTT. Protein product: CASSYLGDGQPQHF.

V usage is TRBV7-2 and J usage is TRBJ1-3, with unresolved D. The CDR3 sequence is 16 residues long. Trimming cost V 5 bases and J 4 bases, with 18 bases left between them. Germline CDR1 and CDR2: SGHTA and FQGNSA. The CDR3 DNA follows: TGTGCCAGCAGCGCCGACGTTACATCTGCGGGAAACACCATATATTTT. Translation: CASSADVTSAGNTIYF.

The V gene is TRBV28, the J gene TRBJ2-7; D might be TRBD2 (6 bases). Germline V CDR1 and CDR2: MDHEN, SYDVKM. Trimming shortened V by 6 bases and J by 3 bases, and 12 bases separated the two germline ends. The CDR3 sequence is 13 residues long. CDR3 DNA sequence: TGTGCCAGCAGGAGGGACTTCGGCTACGAGCAGTACTTC. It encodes CASRRDFGYEQYF.

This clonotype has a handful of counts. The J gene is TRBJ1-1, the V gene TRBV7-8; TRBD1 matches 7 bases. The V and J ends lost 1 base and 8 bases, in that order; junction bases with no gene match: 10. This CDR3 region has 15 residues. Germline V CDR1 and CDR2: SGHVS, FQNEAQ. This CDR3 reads CASSLEITGTEEAFF. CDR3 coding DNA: TGTGCCAGCAGCTTAGAGATAACAGGGACAGAGGAAGCTTTCTTT.

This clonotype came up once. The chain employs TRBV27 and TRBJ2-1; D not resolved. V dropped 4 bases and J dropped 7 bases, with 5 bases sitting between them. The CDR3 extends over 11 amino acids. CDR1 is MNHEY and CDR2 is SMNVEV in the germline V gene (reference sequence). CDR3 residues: CASSSLNEQFF. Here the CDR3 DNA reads TGTGCCAGCAGTTCGTTGAATGAGCAGTTCTTC.

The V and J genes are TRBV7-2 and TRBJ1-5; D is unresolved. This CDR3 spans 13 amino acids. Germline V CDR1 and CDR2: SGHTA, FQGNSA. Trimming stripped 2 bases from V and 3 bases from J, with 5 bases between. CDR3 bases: TGTGCCAGCAGCTTAAGCGTCAATCAGCCCCAGCATTTT. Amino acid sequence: CASSLSVNQPQHF.

The CDR3 nucleotides are TGTGCCAGCAGCCCTCGGGCAGGTGGTTTCCCTAATTCACCCCTCCACTTT. It yields the protein CASSPRAGGFPNSPLHF. The J gene is TRBJ1-6, the V gene TRBV11-2; D not certain. The CDR3 contains 17 residues. Germline CDR1 and CDR2: SGHAT and FQNNGV. Between the trimmed V and J ends, which lost 5 bases and 6 bases, there was a span of 20 bases. Full variable domain (missing parts from reference TRBV11-2 and TRBJ1-6): EAGVAQSPRYKIIEKRQSVAFWCNPISGHATLYWYQQILGQGPKLLIQFQNNGVVDDSQLPKDRFSAERLKGVDSTLKIQPAKLEDSAVYLCASSPRAGGFPNSPLHFGNGTRLTVT.

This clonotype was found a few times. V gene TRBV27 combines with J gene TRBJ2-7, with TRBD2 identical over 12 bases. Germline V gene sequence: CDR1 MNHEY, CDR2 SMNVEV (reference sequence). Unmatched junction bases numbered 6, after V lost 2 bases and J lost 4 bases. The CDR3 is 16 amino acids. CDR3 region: CASSLTSSGRGYEQYF. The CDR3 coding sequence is TGTGCCAGCAGTTTAACCTCTAGCGGGAGGGGGTACGAGCAGTACTTC.

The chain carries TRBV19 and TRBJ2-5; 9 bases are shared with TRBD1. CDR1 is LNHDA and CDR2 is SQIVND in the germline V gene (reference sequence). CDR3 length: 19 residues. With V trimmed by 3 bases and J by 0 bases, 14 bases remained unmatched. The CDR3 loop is CASSIVPGTGMSNQETQYF. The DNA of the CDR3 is TGTGCCAGTAGTATTGTCCCCGGGACAGGGATGAGTAACCAAGAGACCCAGTACTTC.

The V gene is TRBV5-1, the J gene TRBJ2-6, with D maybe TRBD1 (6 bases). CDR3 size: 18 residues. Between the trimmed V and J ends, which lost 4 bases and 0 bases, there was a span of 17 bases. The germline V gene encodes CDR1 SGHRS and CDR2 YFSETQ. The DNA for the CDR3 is TGCGCCAGCAGCCCTAGCATCGGACAGACCTCTGGGGCCAACGTCCTGACTTTC. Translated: CASSPSIGQTSGANVLTF.

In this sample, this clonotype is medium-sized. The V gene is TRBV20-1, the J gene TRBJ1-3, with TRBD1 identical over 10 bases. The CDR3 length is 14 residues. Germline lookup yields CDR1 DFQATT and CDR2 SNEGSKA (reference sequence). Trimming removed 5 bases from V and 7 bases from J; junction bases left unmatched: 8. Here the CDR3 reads CSALRQGAMNTIYF. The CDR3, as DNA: TGCAGTGCTCTACGACAGGGGGCGATGAACACCATATATTTT.

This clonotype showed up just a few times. The CDR3 region is CSARIQGATGELFF. CDR3 in DNA: TGCAGTGCTCGTATACAGGGGGCCACCGGGGAGCTGTTTTTT. This rearrangement joins TRBV20-1 to TRBJ2-2; 9 positions agree with TRBD1. The length of the CDR3 is 14 residues. The junction had 5 bases not matched to a gene; V was cut back by 5 bases and J by 4 bases. Germline CDR1 is DFQATT and CDR2 is SNEGSKA (reference sequence).

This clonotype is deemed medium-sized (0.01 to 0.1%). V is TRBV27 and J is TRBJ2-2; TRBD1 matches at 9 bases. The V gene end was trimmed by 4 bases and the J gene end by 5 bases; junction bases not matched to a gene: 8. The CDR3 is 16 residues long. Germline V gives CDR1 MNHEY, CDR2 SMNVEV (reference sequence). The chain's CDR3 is CASSSYRGRTTGELFF. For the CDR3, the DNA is TGTGCCAGCAGTTCCTACAGGGGGCGTACAACCGGGGAGCTGTTTTTT.

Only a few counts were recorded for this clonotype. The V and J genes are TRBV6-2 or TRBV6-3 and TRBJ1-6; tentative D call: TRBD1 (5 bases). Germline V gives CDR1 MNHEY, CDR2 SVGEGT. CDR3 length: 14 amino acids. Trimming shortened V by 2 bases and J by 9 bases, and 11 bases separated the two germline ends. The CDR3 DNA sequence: TGTGCCAGCAGTTACGAGGACGGGACTTCACCCCTCCACTTT. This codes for CASSYEDGTSPLHF.

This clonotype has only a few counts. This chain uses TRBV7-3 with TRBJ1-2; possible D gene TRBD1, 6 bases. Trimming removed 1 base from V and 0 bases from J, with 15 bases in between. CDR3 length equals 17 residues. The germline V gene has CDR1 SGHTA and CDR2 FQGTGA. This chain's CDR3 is CASSLMARGSSNYGYTF. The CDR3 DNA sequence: TGTGCCAGCAGCTTAATGGCCAGGGGTTCATCTAACTATGGCTACACCTTC. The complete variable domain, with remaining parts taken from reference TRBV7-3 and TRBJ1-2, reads GAGVSQTPSNKVTEKGKYVELRCDPISGHTALYWYRQSLGQGPEFLIYFQGTGAADDSGLPNDRFFAVRPEGSVSTLKIQRTERGDSAVYLCASSLMARGSSNYGYTFGSGTRLTVV.

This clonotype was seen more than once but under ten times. CDR3 nucleotide sequence: TGTGCCAGCAGCCTCCCTAGGCTAGCGGGAGGGGTCGGTGAGCAGTTCTTC. It specifies CASSLPRLAGGVGEQFF. The chain couples TRBV11-2 to TRBJ2-1, with 12 bases fitting TRBD2. V shed 5 bases, J shed 9 bases, and the junction held 14 bases outside the gene matches. The CDR3 is 17 residues long. The germline gives CDR1 SGHAT, CDR2 FQNNGV.

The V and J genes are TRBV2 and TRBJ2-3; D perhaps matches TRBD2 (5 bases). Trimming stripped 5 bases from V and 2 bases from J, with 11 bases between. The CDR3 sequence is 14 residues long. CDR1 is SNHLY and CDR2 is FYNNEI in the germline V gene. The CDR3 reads CASSSNRDTDTQYF. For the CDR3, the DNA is TGTGCCAGCAGTTCAAACCGGGACACAGATACGCAGTATTTT.

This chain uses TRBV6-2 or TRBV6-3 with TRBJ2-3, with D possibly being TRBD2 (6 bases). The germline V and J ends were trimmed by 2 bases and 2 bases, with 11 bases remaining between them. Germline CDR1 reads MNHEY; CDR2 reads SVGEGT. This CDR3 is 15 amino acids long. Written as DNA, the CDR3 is TGTGCCAGCAGTTACGGAGGGGTACCCACAGATACGCAGTATTTT. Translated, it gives CASSYGGVPTDTQYF.

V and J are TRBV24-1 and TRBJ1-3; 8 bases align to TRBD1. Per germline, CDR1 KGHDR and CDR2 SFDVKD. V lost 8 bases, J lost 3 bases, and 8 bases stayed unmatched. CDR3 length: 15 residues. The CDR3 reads CATTPDRASGNTIYF. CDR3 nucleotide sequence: TGTGCCACCACCCCGGACAGGGCCAGTGGAAACACCATATATTTT.

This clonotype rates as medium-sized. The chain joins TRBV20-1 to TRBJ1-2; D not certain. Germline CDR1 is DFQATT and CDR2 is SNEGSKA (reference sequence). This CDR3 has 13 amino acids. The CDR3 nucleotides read TGCAGCGCAGGAAAGAAGTCCCAAAATGGCTACACCTTC. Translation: CSAGKKSQNGYTF.

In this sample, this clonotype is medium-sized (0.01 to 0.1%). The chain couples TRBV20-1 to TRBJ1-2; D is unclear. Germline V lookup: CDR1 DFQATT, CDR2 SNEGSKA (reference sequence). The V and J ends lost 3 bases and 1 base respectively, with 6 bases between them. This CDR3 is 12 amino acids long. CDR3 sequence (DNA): TGCAGTGCTAGTGTGGTTAACTATGGCTACACCTTC. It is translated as CSASVVNYGYTF.

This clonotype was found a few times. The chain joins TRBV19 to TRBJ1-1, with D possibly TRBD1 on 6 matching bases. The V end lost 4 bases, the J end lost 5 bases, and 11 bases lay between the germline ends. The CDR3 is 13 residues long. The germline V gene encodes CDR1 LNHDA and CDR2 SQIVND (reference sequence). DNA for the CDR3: TGTGCCAGTAGTAGAGGGGGGGGAACTGAAGCTTTCTTT. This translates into CASSRGGGTEAFF.

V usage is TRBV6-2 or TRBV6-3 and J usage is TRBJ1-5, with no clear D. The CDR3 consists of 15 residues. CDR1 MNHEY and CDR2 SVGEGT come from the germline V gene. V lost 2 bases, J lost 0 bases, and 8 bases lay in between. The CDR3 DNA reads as TGTGCCAGCAGTTACGGCCAGTATAGCAATCAGCCCCAGCATTTT. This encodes CASSYGQYSNQPQHF.

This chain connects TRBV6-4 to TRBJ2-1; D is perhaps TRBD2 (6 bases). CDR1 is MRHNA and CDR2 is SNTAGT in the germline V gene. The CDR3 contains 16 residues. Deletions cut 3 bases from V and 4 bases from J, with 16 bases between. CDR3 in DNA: TGTGCCAGCAGTGAAAGCTCGGGAGTTGGGTACAATGAGCAGTTCTTC. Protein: CASSESSGVGYNEQFF.

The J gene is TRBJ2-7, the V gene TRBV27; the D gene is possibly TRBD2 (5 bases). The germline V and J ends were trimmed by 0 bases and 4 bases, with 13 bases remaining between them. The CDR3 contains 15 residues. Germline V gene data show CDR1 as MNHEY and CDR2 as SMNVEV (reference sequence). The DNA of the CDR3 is TGTGCCAGCAGTTTATCGTTCGGGGAGAATTACGAGCAGTACTTC. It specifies CASSLSFGENYEQYF.